This T cell receptor beta chain emerged from a study of patients and donors after allogeneic stem cell transplantation. One entry per CDR3 protein, called by TCRdb with MiXCR from the RT-PCR reads. The sample consists of a few hundred thousand distinct CDR3 sequences, roughly an eighth of them appearing once. Germline values: CDR1 SGHAT, CDR2 FQNNGV. V dropped 3 bases and J dropped 10 bases, with 10 bases sitting between them. CDR3 length equals 13 residues. What was sequenced was blood, either unsorted or a sorted T cell fraction (not recorded which). The rearrangement joins TRBV11-2 to TRBJ1-6, with D possibly TRBD1 on 6 matching bases. This sequence was found in a human donor who was either an allogeneic HSCT recipient or a stem cell or donor lymphocyte infusion donor (not recorded which). It is not recorded whose cells these are; they may come from a transplant donor. CDR3 sequence reads: CASSFPGDSPLHF. CDR3 DNA: TGTGCCAGCAGCTTCCCAGGGGACTCACCCCTCCACTTT. Looking up the rest from reference TRBV11-2 and TRBJ1-6 gives the full variable domain: EAGVAQSPRYKIIEKRQSVAFWCNPISGHATLYWYQQILGQGPKLLIQFQNNGVVDDSQLPKDRFSAERLKGVDSTLKIQPAKLEDSAVYLCASSFPGDSPLHFGNGTRLTVT.